A selection of T cell receptor beta chains follows, all from one sample in a study of identical twins. TCRdb ran MiXCR on the 5' RACE reads and lists one entry per CDR3 protein. The sample yields roughly 570,000 distinct CDR3 sequences, around 9.6% seen once. This sample was also put to use in a study of yellow fever vaccine responses in identical twins.

The sample comprised PBMCs. The receptors come from a woman aged 18-35 years in good health. Each CDR3 is given with its conserved first and last residue. The D gene is left open where the match is weak. For some rows the clone size is stated as once, few or many, or as a class when expanded; others skip it.

many NA 15 TRBJ2-3 TRBV5-1 TGCGCCAGCAGCTTGGAACCCCTTAGAACAGATACGCAGTATTTT CASSLEPLRTDTQYF
many TRBD1 15 TRBJ2-2 TRBV7-2 TGTGCCAGCAGGAATCCGGGACAGCGAACCGGGGAGCTGTTTTTT CASRNPGQRTGELFF
few NA 15 TRBJ2-2 TRBV21-1 TGTGCCAGCCGGGTTGGACTTACGAGGACCGGGGAGCTGTTTTTT CASRVGLTRTGELFF
few NA 13 TRBJ2-5 TRBV7-6 TGTGCCAGCAGCTATACAGCCCAAGAGACCCAGTACTTC CASSYTAQETQYF
many NA 10 TRBJ2-1 TRBV25-1 TGTGCCAGCAGCCAGGGTGAGCAGTTCTTC CASSQGEQFF
few NA 14 TRBJ2-7 TRBV5-1 TGCGCCAGCAGCTTCTCGGCGAGCTCCTACGAGCAGTACTTC CASSFSASSYEQYF
few NA 15 TRBJ2-1 TRBV7-9 TGTGCCAGCAGCTTAGTGCAAACTGGGGGCAATGAGCAGTTCTTC CASSLVQTGGNEQFF
few NA 14 TRBJ2-5 TRBV2 TGTGCCAGCCAACGGACCAAGGGGTACGAGACCCAGTACTTC CASQRTKGYETQYF
many NA 13 TRBJ1-2 TRBV6-1 TGTGCCACCTCGGTGAAAGGAGACTATGGCTACACCTTC CATSVKGDYGYTF
many NA 18 TRBJ1-1 TRBV6-2/TRBV6-3 TGTGCCAGCAGTTCCGGGGGCACCAGTCGGGACCCCAGCATTGAAGCTTTCTTT CASSSGGTSRDPSIEAFF
NA TRBD1 15 TRBJ1-4 TRBV20-1 TGCAGTGCTAGAGATGAAGGACAGGGCGGCGAAAAACTGTTTTTT CSARDEGQGGEKLFF
many NA 14 TRBJ1-1 TRBV6-1 TGTGCCAGCAGTCGGGACACGGTGAACACTGAAGCTTTCTTT CASSRDTVNTEAFF
many TRBD2 16 TRBJ2-3 TRBV5-1 TGCGCCAGCAGCCAAGGACTAGCGGGTGACACAGATACGCAGTATTTT CASSQGLAGDTDTQYF
NA NA 14 TRBJ1-6 TRBV5-1 TGCGCCAGCAGCTTGGTTCCAGATGAGTCACCCCTCCACTTT CASSLVPDESPLHF
many NA 11 TRBJ1-1 TRBV12-3/TRBV12-4 TGTGCCAGCAGATCCGTCGCTGAAGCTTTCTTT CASRSVAEAFF
many NA 14 TRBJ1-1 TRBV5-1 TGCGCCAGCACAAACGGGGTGCCTGACACTGAAGCTTTCTTT CASTNGVPDTEAFF
NA TRBD2 14 TRBJ2-1 TRBV6-5 TGTGCCAGCAGTTACTCCGGGTTAGCGGGAGTGGCGTTCTTC CASSYSGLAGVAFF
few TRBD1 14 TRBJ1-4 TRBV3-1 TGTGCCAGCAGCCAGACAGGGGGTGGTGAAAAACTGTTTTTT CASSQTGGGEKLFF
few TRBD1 16 TRBJ1-1 TRBV27 TGTGCCAGCAGTTTATCGTGGACAGGGTTGAACACTGAAGCTTTCTTT CASSLSWTGLNTEAFF
NA NA 12 TRBJ2-3 TRBV6-6 TGTGCCAGCAGTTGGACAGCAGATACGCAGTATTTT CASSWTADTQYF
NA NA 13 TRBJ1-2 TRBV12-5 TGTGCTAGTGGTTTACAAGCTAACTATGGCTACACCTTC CASGLQANYGYTF
many NA 10 TRBJ2-3 TRBV20-1 TGCAGTGCTAGAAATGGGACGCAGTATTTT CSARNGTQYF
NA NA 15 TRBJ2-7 TRBV12-3/TRBV12-4 TGTGCCAGCAGTTTAGATGGGAAAAGCTCCTACGAGCAGTACTTC CASSLDGKSSYEQYF
NA NA 15 TRBJ2-3 TRBV4-3 TGCGCCAGCAGCCAAGATCGGGCAGGAGAGTATACGCAGTATTTT CASSQDRAGEYTQYF
NA NA 15 TRBJ2-3 TRBV14 TGTGCCAGCAGCCAAGATTGGATGGGCGTCGATACGCAGTATTTT CASSQDWMGVDTQYF
few TRBD2 15 TRBJ2-3 TRBV2 TGTGCCAGCAGTGCTCCGGTAGCGGGGGCAGATACGCAGTATTTT CASSAPVAGADTQYF
many NA 13 TRBJ1-2 TRBV7-2 TGTGCCAGCAGCTTATCAGGTGTCTATGGCTACACCTTC CASSLSGVYGYTF
NA NA 18 TRBJ2-1 TRBV5-1 TGCGCCAGCAGCTTTTGGCTAGCAGGTAGTAAGGGCGACAATGAGCAGTTCTTC CASSFWLAGSKGDNEQFF
NA NA 16 TRBJ2-1 TRBV9 TGTGCCAGCAGCGTAGTGGAGGGATACTCCTACAATGAGCAGTTCTTC CASSVVEGYSYNEQFF
many NA 15 TRBJ2-3 TRBV4-3 TGCGCCAGCAGCCAAGATCCTAGGGGCACAGATACGCAGTATTTT CASSQDPRGTDTQYF
NA TRBD2 15 TRBJ2-7 TRBV20-1 TGCAGTGCTCCTCCAGATAGCGGGATTATATACGAGCAGTACTTC CSAPPDSGIIYEQYF
NA NA 17 TRBJ2-4 TRBV18 TGTGCCAGCTCACCACGTCACGGACAACCCACGGGAAACATTCAGTACTTC CASSPRHGQPTGNIQYF
NA TRBD1 15 TRBJ2-3 TRBV25-1 TGTGCCAGCAGTGACTTGACAGGGGTGGCAGATACGCAGTATTTT CASSDLTGVADTQYF
NA TRBD1 13 TRBJ2-2 TRBV5-5 TGTGCCAGCAGCTGGGACAGCGGCCGGGAGCTGTTTTTT CASSWDSGRELFF
NA NA 18 TRBJ2-3 TRBV15 TGTGCCACCAGCAGAGATCACCCATGGACTTCTAGCACAGATACGCAGTATTTT CATSRDHPWTSSTDTQYF
few TRBD1 15 TRBJ2-3 TRBV2 TGTGCCAGCAGTGTGGACAGGGGCGGCACAGATACGCAGTATTTT CASSVDRGGTDTQYF
NA NA 18 TRBJ1-6 TRBV27 TGTGCCAGCAGTCCGAAGCCCGCAGCGAGCTCCTATAATTCACCCCTCCACTTT CASSPKPAASSYNSPLHF
many NA 11 TRBJ2-5 TRBV20-1 TGCAGTGCTAGATTTTTGGAGACCCAGTACTTC CSARFLETQYF
many NA 12 TRBJ2-1 TRBV9 TGTGCCAGCAGCCCTGGACAATATGAGCAGTTCTTC CASSPGQYEQFF
many NA 12 TRBJ2-1 TRBV6-6 TGTGCCAGCCTCCAGGGGGGCGGTGAGCAGTTCTTC CASLQGGGEQFF
few NA 14 TRBJ1-5 TRBV20-1 TGCAGTGCACTTCAGGGGCTCAGCAATCAGCCCCAGCATTTT CSALQGLSNQPQHF
few TRBD1 13 TRBJ2-1 TRBV27 TGTGCCAGCAGCGAGACAGGGGGCCATGAGCAGTTCTTC CASSETGGHEQFF
many NA 13 TRBJ1-4 TRBV6-6 TGTGCCAGCAGTTCCTTAGCTGGAGAAAAACTGTTTTTT CASSSLAGEKLFF
few TRBD2 14 TRBJ2-7 TRBV20-1 TGCAGTGCCGAGGGGCTAGCGGGAAGATACGAGCAGTACTTC CSAEGLAGRYEQYF
NA NA 14 TRBJ2-1 TRBV12-3/TRBV12-4 TGTGCCAGCAGTTGGAGAGAGGCCTACAATGAGCAGTTCTTC CASSWREAYNEQFF
many NA 15 TRBJ1-6 TRBV6-1 TGTGCCAGCAGACAGATACAGGGCACGAGGTCACCCCTCCACTTT CASRQIQGTRSPLHF
many NA 13 TRBJ1-5 TRBV12-3/TRBV12-4 TGTGCCAGCAGTCTTACAGGGCGGCAGCCCCAGCATTTT CASSLTGRQPQHF
NA TRBD1 14 TRBJ2-4 TRBV29-1 TGCAGCGTGTCGACAGGGGTAGCCAAAAACATTCAGTACTTC CSVSTGVAKNIQYF
NA NA 15 TRBJ2-6 TRBV5-1 TGCGCCAGTGGGGAGAGGGGATCGCGGGCCAACGTCCTGACTTTC CASGERGSRANVLTF